Each of the 26 T cell receptor beta chains below was sequenced from the same sample in a study of blood T cell repertoires in COVID-19. Generated by immunoSEQ multiplex PCR, the TCRdb table keeps only in-frame clones and is missing some. The data show fewer than 250,000 clones, approximately 82% seen once. Material for sequencing was peripheral blood. The receptors were sampled from a woman aged 45-59 years with acute or convalescent COVID-19.

V is TRBV5-5 and J is TRBJ2-6, with D tentatively TRBD2 (6 bases). The CDR3 spans 15 residues. Germline CDR1 SGHKS, CDR2 YYEKEE (reference sequence). CDR3 amino acids: CASTWAGSGANVLTF. In DNA, the CDR3 is TGTGCTTCCACCTGGGCGGGATCTGGGGCCAACGTCCTGACTTTC.

The rearrangement uses TRBV3-1 (or the pseudogene TRBV3-2) and TRBJ2-3; TRBD2 matches at 7 bases. V shed 2 bases, J shed 6 bases, and the junction held 5 bases outside the gene matches. Germline lookup yields CDR1 LGHDT and CDR2 YNNKEL (reference sequence). The CDR3 has 14 residues. CDR3 in DNA: TGTGCCAGCAGCCAACGGGGGGACGGGGATACGCAGTATTTT. It is translated as CASSQRGDGDTQYF.

The chain joins TRBV15 to TRBJ1-3; D may be TRBD1 (6 bases). The V gene lost 2 bases and the J gene lost 0 bases, with 14 bases spanning the gap. This CDR3 has 17 residues. The germline CDR1 and CDR2 sequences are LNHNV and YYDKDF (reference sequence). The CDR3 DNA sequence: TGTGCCACCAGCAGAACCAAACAACAGGGCTCTGGAAACACCATATATTTT. Its translation: CATSRTKQQGSGNTIYF.

This chain links TRBV3-1 (or the pseudogene TRBV3-2) with TRBJ2-3; TRBD2 agrees at 8 bases. Germline-derived CDR1 and CDR2 are LGHDT and YNNKEL (reference sequence). Losses at the gene ends were 3 bases for V and 4 bases for J; bases not matched to a gene: 6. The CDR3 runs to 15 residues. For the CDR3, the DNA is TGTGCCAGCAGCCATAGGAGCGGGAGTTCAGATACGCAGTATTTT. This codes for CASSHRSGSSDTQYF.

As to this clone: Other nucleotide sequences in the sample specify the same CDR3. The CDR3 reads CASSYRGGYTF. In DNA form, the CDR3 reads TGTGCCAGCAGTTACAGGGGTGGCTACACCTTC. V usage is TRBV6-5 and J usage is TRBJ1-2; D is perhaps TRBD1 (5 bases). V was clipped by 2 bases and J by 7 bases, with 5 bases between them. The CDR3 has 11 residues. Germline loops: CDR1 MNHEY, CDR2 SVGAGI.

CDR3 coding DNA: TGTGCCAGCAGCTATAGCGGGAAGGTAGAGACCCAGTACTTC. Translation gives CASSYSGKVETQYF. The chain uses TRBV9 and TRBJ2-5; 8 bases map to TRBD2. Germline CDR1 is SGDLS and CDR2 is YYNGEE. Losses at the gene ends were 4 bases for V and 4 bases for J; bases not matched to a gene: 6. CDR3 size: 14 residues.

The sample holds a few counts of this clone. The chain carries TRBV7-9 and TRBJ2-2; D may be TRBD2 (6 bases). CDR3 length equals 19 residues. Germline CDR1 is SEHNR and CDR2 is FQNEAQ (reference sequence). V was trimmed by 2 bases and J by 1 base, leaving 20 bases between them. This chain's CDR3 is CASSLLAGSTVRNTGELFF. The CDR3 coding sequence is TGTGCCAGCAGCTTACTCGCCGGGAGTACAGTTCGGAACACCGGGGAGCTGTTTTTT.

V is TRBV27 and J is TRBJ1-2; 8 nucleotides match TRBD1. V lost 5 bases to trimming and J lost 4 bases; unmatched junction nucleotides: 9. The CDR3 has 15 residues. Germline V gene data show CDR1 as MNHEY and CDR2 as SMNVEV (reference sequence). CDR3 loop: CASSLRGQGGYGYTF. The CDR3 region has the DNA TGTGCCAGCAGTCTCAGAGGACAGGGAGGCTATGGCTACACCTTC.

The CDR3 loop is CASSLGRSFYEQYF. CDR3 sequence (DNA): TGTGCCAGCAGCTTGGGCAGATCTTTCTACGAGCAGTACTTC. The chain recombines TRBV5-6 with TRBJ2-7; D is undetermined. V was cut by 0 bases and J by 3 bases, with 10 bases left in between. The germline V gene has CDR1 SGHDT and CDR2 YYEEEE. The length of the CDR3 is 14 residues.

The V call is TRBV19, the J call TRBJ2-5; D gene uncertain. The germline gives CDR1 LNHDA, CDR2 SQIVND (reference sequence). The CDR3 has 10 amino acids. V shed 5 bases and J shed 5 bases, with 3 bases lying between them. The CDR3 coding sequence is TGTGCCAGTAGTGGCGAGACCCAGTACTTC. Protein sequence: CASSGETQYF.

Many counts were recorded for this clone. The rearrangement joins TRBV4-1 to TRBJ2-4; D is uncertain. V lost 1 base and J 0 bases, leaving 7 bases between the germline ends. The CDR3 length is 15 residues. CDR1 and CDR2 (germline): MGHRA, YSYEKL. The CDR3 here is CASSQAVGAKNIQYF. DNA for the CDR3: TGCGCCAGCAGCCAAGCGGTTGGAGCCAAAAACATTCAGTACTTC.

CDR3 sequence: CATSDNLRTDQETQYF. CDR3 DNA: TGTGCCACCAGTGATAACCTTCGGACAGACCAAGAGACCCAGTACTTC. The chain carries TRBV24-1 and TRBJ2-5, with a possible D match to TRBD1 (6 bases). Looked up from germline, CDR1 is KGHDR and CDR2 is SFDVKD. This CDR3 is 16 amino acids long. Deletions cut 3 bases from V and 0 bases from J, with 13 bases between.

The chain recombines TRBV5-4 with TRBJ2-5; 11 nucleotides agree with TRBD2. This CDR3 comprises 17 residues. J gave up 1 base and V 0 bases, and 5 bases lay outside the gene matches. Germline-derived CDR1 and CDR2 are SGHNT and YYREEE (reference sequence). The CDR3 here is CASSLGASGGSQETQYF. The CDR3 DNA reads TGTGCCAGCAGCTTGGGGGCTAGCGGGGGGTCCCAAGAGACCCAGTACTTC.

The table lists this clone with a count of one. V and J are TRBV6-5 and TRBJ1-2, with D uncertain. V dropped 5 bases and J dropped 4 bases, with 11 bases sitting between them. CDR3 length: 13 amino acids. Looked up from germline, CDR1 is MNHEY and CDR2 is SVGAGI. CDR3 sequence reads: CASSQTGVYGYTF. CDR3 bases: TGTGCCAGCAGTCAAACCGGGGTCTATGGCTACACCTTC.

This clone was picked up a small number of times. The chain uses TRBV12-3 or TRBV12-4 and TRBJ2-7, with D possibly being TRBD1 (7 bases). This CDR3 has 13 residues. Trimming left V 2 bases short and J 6 bases short, with 11 bases between. CDR3 protein: CASSLYRGGEQYF. The CDR3 coding sequence is TGTGCCAGCAGTTTATACAGGGGAGGCGAGCAGTACTTC.

The V gene is TRBV6-5, the J gene TRBJ1-2; D unclear. Germline V CDR1 and CDR2: MNHEY, SVGAGI. CDR3 size: 14 residues. V shed 6 bases and J shed 9 bases, with 20 bases lying between them. In DNA, the CDR3 is TGTGCCAGCAGAGTGATAGGGAGGGATCTCCGCTACACCTTC. Translation gives CASRVIGRDLRYTF.

The chain is built from TRBV19 and TRBJ1-5, with D unresolved. The germline CDR1 and CDR2 sequences are LNHDA and SQIVND (reference sequence). This CDR3 region has 14 residues. V was clipped by 3 bases and J by 5 bases, with 11 bases between them. CDR3 region: CASSIGLRDQPQHF. CDR3 DNA: TGTGCCAGTAGTATCGGACTTAGGGATCAGCCCCAGCATTTT. The variable domain in full, with the rest retrieved from reference TRBV19 and TRBJ1-5, is DGGITQSPKYLFRKEGQNVTLSCEQNLNHDAMYWYRQDPGQGLRLIYYSQIVNDFQKGDIAEGYSVSREKKESFPLTVTSAQKNPTAFYLCASSIGLRDQPQHFGDGTRLSIL.

The CDR3 spells CASRLLAANTGELFF. The CDR3 nucleotides are TGTGCCAGTAGGTTACTAGCGGCGAACACCGGGGAGCTGTTTTTT. The chain combines TRBV19 with TRBJ2-2; TRBD2 matches at 8 bases. Germline values: CDR1 LNHDA, CDR2 SQIVND (reference sequence). V shed 6 bases and J 0 bases; nucleotides not matched to a gene: 3. The CDR3 covers 15 residues. Drawing the rest from reference TRBV19 and TRBJ2-2, the complete variable domain is DGGITQSPKYLFRKEGQNVTLSCEQNLNHDAMYWYRQDPGQGLRLIYYSQIVNDFQKGDIAEGYSVSREKKESFPLTVTSAQKNPTAFYLCASRLLAANTGELFFGEGSRLTVL.

The J gene is TRBJ2-7, the V gene TRBV3-1 (or the pseudogene TRBV3-2), with 8 nucleotides matching TRBD2. The V segment lost 6 bases and the J segment 0 bases; nucleotides outside the gene matches: 4. The germline CDR1 and CDR2 sequences are LGHDT and YNNKEL (reference sequence). The CDR3 runs 14 residues. The CDR3: CASRGSGTSYEQYF. CDR3 DNA sequence: TGTGCCAGCAGGGGTAGCGGGACCTCCTACGAGCAGTACTTC.

The chain recombines TRBV6-6 with TRBJ2-3; 14 bases line up with TRBD2. The J segment lost 4 bases and the V segment lost 10 bases, leaving 7 bases of the junction unmatched. In germline, CDR1 is MNHNY, CDR2 SVGAGI (reference sequence). The CDR3 is made up of 15 amino acids. Here the CDR3 DNA reads TGTGCCACCAGATCGGGACTAGCGGGAGCAGATACGCAGTATTTT. Protein: CATRSGLAGADTQYF.

This sequence joins TRBV7-9 and TRBJ2-1, with 8 positions matching TRBD1. CDR1 is SEHNR and CDR2 is FQNEAQ in the germline V gene (reference sequence). J gave up 9 bases and V 5 bases, and 9 bases lay outside the gene matches. The CDR3 totals 14 residues. CDR3 amino acids: CASSRGQGGREQFF. In nucleotides, the CDR3 is TGTGCCAGCAGCCGCGGACAGGGTGGTCGTGAGCAGTTCTTC.

The chain recombines TRBV27 with TRBJ1-1; D perhaps matches TRBD1 (5 bases). The CDR3 length is 16 residues. Germline V gene sequence: CDR1 MNHEY, CDR2 SMNVEV (reference sequence). Trimming took 2 bases from V and 3 from J, leaving 16 bases between them. DNA for the CDR3: TGTGCCAGCAGTTTAACCCCACGGGGGTGGGACACTGAAGCTTTCTTT. Protein product: CASSLTPRGWDTEAFF.

This clone has just one count. The chain carries TRBV28 and TRBJ1-2, with D possibly matching TRBD1 (5 bases). This CDR3 is 13 amino acids long. Germline lookup yields CDR1 MDHEN and CDR2 SYDVKM. The germline V and J ends were trimmed by 2 bases and 5 bases, with 9 bases remaining between them. The CDR3 nucleotides read TGTGCCAGCAGTTTAAGGACACAATATGGCTACACCTTC. Translation gives CASSLRTQYGYTF.

The rearrangement joins TRBV29-1 to TRBJ2-1; the D gene is possibly TRBD1 (6 bases). This CDR3 has 14 residues. The germline V gene encodes CDR1 SQVTM and CDR2 ANQGSEA. V lost 4 bases to trimming and J lost 4 bases, with 14 bases between them. Here the CDR3 DNA reads TGCAGCGTTGTTTGGCAGGGGAATTACAATGAGCAGTTCTTC. This gives the protein CSVVWQGNYNEQFF.

The rearrangement uses TRBV5-1 and TRBJ1-2, with a weak D call TRBD1 (5 bases). CDR1 is SGHRS, CDR2 YFSETQ, per germline. Trimming pared 0 bases from V and 5 bases from J, leaving 11 bases between. This CDR3 region has 14 residues. The CDR3 DNA reads as TGCGCCAGCAGCTTGGGACAGATAGATTATGGCTACACCTTC. This encodes CASSLGQIDYGYTF.

The chain joins TRBV4-2 to TRBJ2-5; 9 nucleotides agree with TRBD1. Trimming removed 1 base from V and 8 bases from J; junction bases left unmatched: 5. CDR1 is LGHNA and CDR2 is YNFKEQ in the germline V gene. The CDR3 has 14 amino acids. The CDR3 DNA reads as TGTGCCAGCAGCCAAGGGGGACAGGGTAATACCCAGTACTTC. This translates into CASSQGGQGNTQYF.